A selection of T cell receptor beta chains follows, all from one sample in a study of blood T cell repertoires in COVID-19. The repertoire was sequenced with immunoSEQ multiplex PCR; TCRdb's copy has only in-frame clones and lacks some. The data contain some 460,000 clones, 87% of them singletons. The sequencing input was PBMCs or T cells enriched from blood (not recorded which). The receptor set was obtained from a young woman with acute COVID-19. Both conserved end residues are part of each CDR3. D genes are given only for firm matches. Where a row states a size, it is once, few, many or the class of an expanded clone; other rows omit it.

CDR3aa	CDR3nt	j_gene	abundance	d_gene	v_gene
CSVEVGSGGLMTDTQYF	TGCAGCGTTGAAGTCGGTAGCGGGGGGTTAATGACAGATACGCAGTATTTT	TRBJ2-3	-	TRBD2	TRBV29-1
CASSPRDRNTEAFF	TGTGCCAGCAGCCCCAGGGACAGGAACACTGAAGCTTTCTTT	TRBJ1-1	-	TRBD1	TRBV7-9
CSASLLGGYTF	TGCAGTGCTAGCTTACTAGGAGGCTACACCTTC	TRBJ1-2	-	-	TRBV20-1
CASSLRTGEKLFF	TGTGCCAGTAGCCTAAGGACAGGGGAAAAACTGTTTTTT	TRBJ1-4	-	TRBD1	TRBV19
CATSRGTGAIQETQYF	TGTGCCACCAGTCGGGGGACAGGGGCGATACAAGAGACCCAGTACTTC	TRBJ2-5	-	TRBD1	TRBV24-1
CASSGGLAGLQETQYF	TGTGCCAGCAGCGGTGGACTAGCGGGGCTCCAAGAGACCCAGTACTTC	TRBJ2-5	-	TRBD2	TRBV2
CASSPSTDAMNTEAFF	TGTGCCAGCAGCCCAAGCACAGACGCGATGAACACTGAAGCTTTCTTT	TRBJ1-1	-	-	TRBV28
CASSLGTGRNTEAFF	TGTGCCAGCAGCTTGGGGACAGGGAGGAACACTGAAGCTTTCTTT	TRBJ1-1	-	TRBD1	TRBV7-2
CASIKDRGYDQPQHF	TGTGCCAGTATCAAGGACAGGGGTTATGATCAGCCCCAGCATTTT	TRBJ1-5	-	TRBD1	TRBV19
CASSLAGTGGKGQPQHF	TGTGCCAGCAGCTTAGCCGGGACAGGGGGCAAAGGGCAGCCCCAGCATTTT	TRBJ1-5	once	TRBD1	TRBV7-6
CASSPRHGELFF	TGTGCCAGCAGTCCACGACACGGGGAGCTGTTTTTT	TRBJ2-2	-	-	TRBV12-3/TRBV12-4
CASSPEVRLKNIQYF	TGTGCCAGCAGCCCGGAGGTCAGGCTTAAAAACATTCAGTACTTC	TRBJ2-4	-	-	TRBV5-5
CASSSGTGGVGTEAFF	TGCGCCAGCAGCTCCGGGACAGGGGGCGTGGGCACTGAAGCTTTCTTT	TRBJ1-1	once	TRBD1	TRBV5-1
CASSGGTPATEAFF	TGTGCCAGTAGTGGGGGGACCCCTGCCACTGAAGCTTTCTTT	TRBJ1-1	once	-	TRBV19
CASSGTSRNYGQFF	TGTGCCAGCAGCGGGACTAGCAGAAACTACGGGCAGTTCTTC	TRBJ2-1	-	TRBD2	TRBV9
CASGPVQGPYNEQFF	TGTGCTAGTGGCCCGGTACAGGGGCCCTACAATGAGCAGTTCTTC	TRBJ2-1	-	TRBD1	TRBV12-5
CASSWGQGRETQYF	TGTGCCAGCAGTTGGGGACAGGGGAGGGAGACCCAGTACTTC	TRBJ2-5	-	TRBD1	TRBV6-5
CATSGLGTGNYGYTF	TGTGCCACCAGCGGGTTAGGGACAGGGAACTATGGCTACACCTTC	TRBJ1-2	-	TRBD1	TRBV15
CASSLLAVGTHEQFF	TGTGCCAGCAGTCTCTTAGCGGTTGGAACCCATGAGCAGTTCTTC	TRBJ2-1	-	-	TRBV6-6
CASSEVPLDGGNGYTF	TGTGCCAGCAGTGAAGTGCCTTTGGACGGGGGAAATGGCTACACCTTC	TRBJ1-2	few	-	TRBV6-1
CASSQEASSQYEQYF	TGTGCCAGCAGCCAAGAAGCCTCCTCACAGTACGAGCAGTACTTC	TRBJ2-7	once	-	TRBV3-1/TRBV3-2
CASSLKGDGYTF	TGTGCCAGCAGCTTAAAAGGAGACGGCTACACCTTC	TRBJ1-2	-	-	TRBV7-3
CASSVGISGTASTDTQYF	TGTGCCAGCAGCGTAGGAATTAGCGGGACGGCTAGCACAGATACGCAGTATTTT	TRBJ2-3	-	TRBD2	TRBV9
CASSLGLAVDTQYF	TGTGCCAGCAGCTTAGGCCTAGCGGTCGATACGCAGTATTTT	TRBJ2-3	-	TRBD2	TRBV7-6
CASTATGSNEQYF	TGTGCCAGCACCGCGACAGGGAGTAACGAGCAGTACTTC	TRBJ2-7	-	TRBD1	TRBV11-2
CASSVLEESPLHF	TGTGCCAGCAGCGTTCTAGAGGAATCACCCCTCCACTTT	TRBJ1-6	few	-	TRBV7-9
CASSPRDYLQFF	TGTGCCAGCTCACCGAGGGATTACCTGCAGTTCTTC	TRBJ2-1	-	-	TRBV18
CASSLAATGGYTF	TGCGCCAGCAGCTTGGCCGCTACAGGTGGCTACACCTTC	TRBJ1-2	-	-	TRBV5-1
CASSSSGSGANVLTF	TGTGCCAGCAGCTCTTCAGGGTCGGGGGCCAACGTCCTGACTTTC	TRBJ2-6	-	-	TRBV7-9
CASSYSAGYTGELFF	TGTGCCAGCAGTTACTCTGCGGGATACACCGGGGAGCTGTTTTTT	TRBJ2-2	-	-	TRBV6-5
CASSRFTGDNEQFF	TGTGCCAGCAGCCGGTTTACGGGAGACAATGAGCAGTTCTTC	TRBJ2-1	-	-	TRBV4-2
CASSSRGGLTGELFF	TGTGCCAGCAGCTCACGGGGGGGGCTCACCGGGGAGCTGTTTTTT	TRBJ2-2	once	TRBD2	TRBV11-2
CASSQRTGIYGYTF	TGTGCCAGCAGCCAGCGGACAGGGATCTATGGCTACACCTTC	TRBJ1-2	-	TRBD1	TRBV7-9
CASSYTKLVSGELFF	TGTGCCAGCAGTTATACTAAACTCGTGAGCGGGGAGCTGTTTTTT	TRBJ2-2	-	-	TRBV6-9
CASRLGTSGTYEQYF	TGTGCCAGCAGGCTCGGGACTAGCGGAACCTACGAGCAGTACTTC	TRBJ2-7	few	TRBD2	TRBV27
CASSLGETNTDTQYF	TGTGCCAGCAGTTTAGGGGAGACCAACACAGATACGCAGTATTTT	TRBJ2-3	-	-	TRBV27
CASRGQTATNEKLFF	TGTGCCAGCAGAGGACAGACTGCAACTAATGAAAAACTGTTTTTT	TRBJ1-4	-	-	TRBV3-1/TRBV3-2
CASSGLDYNEQFF	TGTGCCAGTAGTGGACTAGACTACAATGAGCAGTTCTTC	TRBJ2-1	-	TRBD2	TRBV19
CASSEGQGFNSPLHF	TGTGCCAGCAGTGAAGGGCAGGGTTTTAACTCACCCCTCCACTTT	TRBJ1-6	-	-	TRBV2
CASSFSGTNNEQFF	TGTGCCAGCAGCTTCAGCGGGACGAACAATGAGCAGTTCTTC	TRBJ2-1	-	TRBD2	TRBV7-9
CASSLRQGGKTEAFF	TGTGCCAGCAGCCTTCGACAGGGAGGAAAAACTGAAGCTTTCTTT	TRBJ1-1	few	TRBD1	TRBV9
CASTLRGDTQYF	TGCGCCAGCACCCTTAGGGGCGATACGCAGTATTTT	TRBJ2-3	-	-	TRBV10-2